Listed below are T cell receptor beta chains from one sample, sequenced in a study of blood T cell repertoires in COVID-19. Libraries were prepared by immunoSEQ multiplex PCR; TCRdb keeps only in-frame clonotypes and omits some of them. The sample has about 350,000 clones, 87% seen once; the top ten hold roughly 5%. Material: PBMCs or T cells enriched from blood (not recorded which). Receptors originate from a woman younger than 45 who had recovered from COVID-19. Each CDR3 is given with its conserved first and last residue.

j_call v_call cdr3_aa
TRBJ2-7 TRBV10-3 CATGDGEGTTYEQYF
TRBJ1-1 TRBV9 CASSPSSPRDTEAFF
TRBJ2-1 TRBV11-2 CASSLSGVHYNEQFF
TRBJ1-1 TRBV5-4 CASSPSGGADTEAFF
TRBJ2-1 TRBV4-3 CASSQDSQGVGNEQFF
TRBJ1-6 TRBV30 CAWSDGGSPLHF
TRBJ2-1 TRBV6-6 CASSYSGTGMYEQFF
TRBJ1-5 TRBV18 CASSPGTGVQPQHF
TRBJ1-2 TRBV7-8 CASSLGDGGVGQARNGYTF
TRBJ2-7 TRBV6-5 CASRARGSVLYEQYF
TRBJ1-2 TRBV6-6 CASSYSPTAYGYTF
TRBJ2-7 TRBV6-5 CASSYPNSRGGYEQYF
TRBJ1-4 TRBV9 CASSVAAGEKLFF
TRBJ2-7 TRBV28 CASSLSDRGHYEQYF
TRBJ1-2 TRBV5-1 CASSLIPGVRYGYTF
TRBJ1-1 TRBV6-4 CARDVDLRTPLLEAFF
TRBJ1-2 TRBV18 CASSPGEGALGYTF
TRBJ2-6 TRBV15 CATSRDSFGANVLTF
TRBJ1-2 TRBV5-1 CASSLAQGDYGYTF
TRBJ1-2 TRBV18 CASSPPVRGQGKNGYTF
TRBJ1-2 TRBV7-2 CASSLTSGGYTF
TRBJ1-2 TRBV3-1/TRBV3-2 CASSQDNRGDYGYTF
TRBJ2-3 TRBV7-2 CASSPSGRGEDTQYF
TRBJ2-5 TRBV29-1 CSVEVLQETQYF
TRBJ2-1 TRBV18 CASSPPGLDLRAEQFF
TRBJ2-1 TRBV7-8 CASSWAGQSDEQFF